This passage covers 13 T cell receptor beta chains from one sample sequenced in a study of blood T cell repertoires in COVID-19. The repertoire was sequenced with immunoSEQ multiplex PCR; TCRdb's copy has only in-frame clones and lacks some. The table shows 140,000 to 150,000 clones, with over 70% occurring only once. Sample: peripheral blood. These TCRs come from a man between 65 and 85 years old who had recovered from COVID-19.

This clone appeared a few times. CDR3 nucleotide sequence: TGTGCCACTGGACAGGGGGCGAACTATGGCTACACCTTC. This translates into CATGQGANYGYTF. This chain connects TRBV5-8 to TRBJ1-2; 11 bases map to TRBD1. Germline V lookup: CDR1 SGHTS, CDR2 YDEGEE. The CDR3 has 13 residues. Losses at the gene ends were 9 bases for V and 2 bases for J; bases not matched to a gene: 3.

The rearrangement joins TRBV19 to TRBJ1-2; D may be TRBD1 (5 bases). The CDR3 has 15 amino acids. CDR1 is LNHDA and CDR2 is SQIVND in the germline V gene (reference sequence). V gave up 9 bases and J gave up 7 bases, with 24 bases separating them. CDR3 amino acids: CASLDRGREAGGYTF. In nucleotides, the CDR3 is TGTGCCAGCCTCGACCGCGGCAGGGAGGCCGGTGGCTACACCTTC.

The rearrangement joins TRBV4-1 to TRBJ2-7; 8 positions match TRBD2. The CDR3 covers 16 residues. CDR1 MGHRA and CDR2 YSYEKL come from the germline V gene. J lost 3 bases, V lost 3 bases, and 10 bases had no gene match. The CDR3 protein is CASSHPGGTAYYEQYF. The CDR3 nucleotides are TGCGCCAGCAGCCACCCGGGGGGGACCGCATACTACGAGCAGTACTTC.

This clone was picked up one time. CDR3 in DNA: TGTGCCAGCAGTCTTCTAGCGGGAGTAGGCGACGAGCAGTACTTC. As protein: CASSLLAGVGDEQYF. The chain joins TRBV27 to TRBJ2-7, with 10 bases that match TRBD2. V lost 5 bases to trimming and J lost 5 bases; unmatched junction nucleotides: 9. The CDR3 extends over 15 amino acids. From germline, CDR1 is MNHEY and CDR2 SMNVEV (reference sequence).

The gene calls are TRBV4-1 and TRBJ2-5; possible D gene TRBD1, 5 bases. Per the germline V gene, CDR1 is MGHRA and CDR2 is YSYEKL. The V end was cut by 6 bases, the J end by 5 bases, with 13 bases between. This CDR3 comprises 13 residues. As DNA, the CDR3 is TGCGCCAGCAGTAAAGGGGTCGTCGAGACCCAGTACTTC. It yields the protein CASSKGVVETQYF.

The V gene is TRBV30, the J gene TRBJ1-2, with D perhaps matching TRBD1 (5 bases). Trimming left V 3 bases short and J 8 bases short, with 22 bases between. Germline lookup yields CDR1 GTSNPN and CDR2 SVGIG (reference sequence). The CDR3 loop spans 15 amino acids. CDR3 amino acids: CAWSPPFGQKGGYTF. The CDR3 DNA reads TGTGCCTGGAGCCCCCCCTTTGGCCAAAAGGGGGGCTACACCTTC.

V and J are TRBV6-2 or TRBV6-3 and TRBJ2-1; 7 nucleotides align to TRBD2. CDR1 and CDR2 (germline): MNHEY, SVGEGT. The junction had 10 bases not matched to a gene; V was cut back by 6 bases and J by 2 bases. The CDR3 sequence is 16 residues long. CDR3 region: CASSPLAGQTYNEQFF. CDR3 DNA sequence: TGTGCCAGCAGCCCTTTAGCGGGCCAAACCTACAATGAGCAGTTCTTC.

This clone occurred a few times. The CDR3 is CASSFPGGREQYF. As DNA, the CDR3 is TGTGCCAGCAGCTTTCCAGGGGGTCGCGAGCAGTACTTC. J is TRBJ2-7 and V is TRBV5-8; 7 positions match TRBD1. Germline V CDR1 and CDR2: SGHTS, YDEGEE. The CDR3 has 13 amino acids. The V gene end was trimmed by 2 bases and the J gene end by 6 bases; junction bases not matched to a gene: 5.

This clone was counted between two and nine times. The chain joins TRBV24-1 to TRBJ2-4; TRBD2 matches at 11 bases. The germline V gene encodes CDR1 KGHDR and CDR2 SFDVKD. Trimming cost V 8 bases and J 0 bases; bases outside gene matches: 5. This CDR3 region has 16 residues. The CDR3 here is CATIGTSGLAKNIQYF. For the CDR3, the DNA is TGTGCCACCATCGGGACTAGCGGTTTAGCCAAAAACATTCAGTACTTC.

This chain joins TRBV5-6 and TRBJ2-3; perhaps TRBD2 as D (6 bases). This CDR3 spans 17 amino acids. V gave up 5 bases and J gave up 1 base, with 20 bases separating them. The germline CDR1 and CDR2 sequences are SGHDT and YYEEEE. CDR3 in amino acids: CASSWTPGVAGTDTQYF. The CDR3 region has the DNA TGTGCCAGCAGTTGGACGCCGGGGGTAGCGGGCACAGATACGCAGTATTTT. The variable domain in full, completed from reference TRBV5-6 and TRBJ2-3, reads DAGVTQSPTHLIKTRGQQVTLRCSPKSGHDTVSWYQQALGQGPQFIFQYYEEEERQRGNFPDRFSGHQFPNYSSELNVNALLLGDSALYLCASSWTPGVAGTDTQYFGPGTRLTVL.

A remark on this clone: Other DNA sequences in the sample encode the same CDR3. The chain links TRBV5-1 to TRBJ2-3; D is unresolved. CDR1 and CDR2 (germline): SGHRS, YFSETQ. V lost 1 base and J lost 2, with 8 bases in between. The CDR3 loop spans 14 amino acids. CDR3 sequence: CASSLTTPTDTQYF. The DNA of the CDR3 is TGCGCCAGCAGCTTGACCACTCCCACAGATACGCAGTATTTT.

The J gene is TRBJ2-2, the V gene TRBV30; D not certain. The CDR3 totals 12 residues. V was shortened by 0 bases and J by 8 bases, with 7 bases between the two germline ends. Germline CDR1 GTSNPN, CDR2 SVGIG (reference sequence). The DNA of the CDR3 is TGTGCCTGGAGTGTACGAGGAGGGGAGCTGTTTTTT. Translation gives CAWSVRGGELFF.

The chain couples TRBV5-1 to TRBJ2-7, with 8 nucleotides matching TRBD1. This CDR3 contains 15 residues. The J segment lost 0 bases and the V segment lost 4 bases, leaving 6 bases of the junction unmatched. Germline-derived CDR1 and CDR2 are SGHRS and YFSETQ. The CDR3 sequence: CASSTQGAVSYEQYF. The CDR3 nucleotides are TGCGCCAGCAGCACCCAGGGGGCCGTCTCCTACGAGCAGTACTTC. Full variable domain (rest looked up from reference TRBV5-1 and TRBJ2-7): KAGVTQTPRYLIKTRGQQVTLSCSPISGHRSVSWYQQTPGQGLQFLFEYFSETQRNKGNFPGRFSGRQFSNSRSEMNVSTLELGDSALYLCASSTQGAVSYEQYFGPGTRLTVT.